This T cell receptor beta chain was obtained from a study of human T cells and chemical hapten exposure. This clonotype was picked up a small number of times. Via MiXCR, TCRdb re-called the RACE reads, giving one row per CDR3 protein. The table includes under 450,000 distinct CDR3 sequences, more than 4.5% detected once. CDR1 is MNHNS and CDR2 is SASEGT in the germline V gene. The CDR3 is 18 amino acids. Trimming removed 7 bases from V and 3 bases from J; junction bases left unmatched: 15. The time point was: patch test 1, 2 weeks after DPC sensitization. Specified treatment: therapeutic diphenylcyclopropenone sensitization with weekly scalp DPC.

The rearrangement joins TRBV6-1 to TRBJ2-6; 7 bases agree with TRBD1. This sample comprised whole blood, obtained in connection with sensitization to the hapten diphenylcyclopropenone (DPC). The source is a woman aged 45-65 years with alopecia areata. Some clones in this sample may be carry-over from other donors' samples. The chain's CDR3 is CASKAPAGGLRGANVLTF. The CDR3 DNA reads TGTGCCAGCAAGGCCCCAGCAGGGGGTTTACGTGGGGCCAACGTCCTGACTTTC.